This is a list of T cell receptor beta chains from one sample in a study of CD8 T cells in ankylosing spondylitis. TCRdb independently ran MiXCR on the 5' RACE reads; one entry per CDR3 protein. The sample records approximately 300,000 distinct CDR3 sequences, around 7.6% being singletons. The sequencing input was blood, either unsorted or a sorted T cell fraction (not recorded which). The receptors stem from a male donor with ankylosing spondylitis. The CDR3 runs from the conserved cysteine through the conserved F or W. The order of the fields is D gene, V gene, CDR3 length, clone size, J gene, CDR3 DNA, CDR3 protein. A D gene is named only where the DNA matches it firmly. Rows may omit the clone size; those that give it use once, few, many or a size class.

d_call: -
v_call: TRBV27
cdr3_length: 13
clone_size: -
j_call: TRBJ2-4
cdr3_nt: TGTGCCAGCAGTTTATTTACAGGCAAGATTCAGTACTTC
cdr3_aa: CASSLFTGKIQYF

d_call: -
v_call: TRBV6-2/TRBV6-3
cdr3_length: 15
clone_size: few
j_call: TRBJ2-2
cdr3_nt: TGTGCCAGCAGTTACCCCGGAGGGGGTATTGGGGAGCTGTTTTTT
cdr3_aa: CASSYPGGGIGELFF

d_call: -
v_call: TRBV5-1
cdr3_length: 13
clone_size: once
j_call: TRBJ2-4
cdr3_nt: TGCGCCAGAAGCTTTCAAAGGGGAAACATTCAGTACTTC
cdr3_aa: CARSFQRGNIQYF

d_call: -
v_call: TRBV28
cdr3_length: 15
clone_size: -
j_call: TRBJ1-5
cdr3_nt: TGTGCCAGCAGTTTCGGGGAGATGGGCAATCAGCCCCAGCATTTT
cdr3_aa: CASSFGEMGNQPQHF

d_call: -
v_call: TRBV6-5
cdr3_length: 13
clone_size: few
j_call: TRBJ1-2
cdr3_nt: TGTGCCAGCAGTTACACGACGGAATATGGCTACACCTTC
cdr3_aa: CASSYTTEYGYTF

d_call: -
v_call: TRBV4-3
cdr3_length: 15
clone_size: -
j_call: TRBJ2-7
cdr3_nt: TGCGCCAGCAGTCAAGATGCCAGGAGCTCCTACGAGCAGTACTTC
cdr3_aa: CASSQDARSSYEQYF

d_call: TRBD1
v_call: TRBV9
cdr3_length: 15
clone_size: few
j_call: TRBJ1-4
cdr3_nt: TGTGCCAGCAGCGGGTGGGGACAGAGTAATGAAAAACTGTTTTTT
cdr3_aa: CASSGWGQSNEKLFF

d_call: TRBD2
v_call: TRBV5-4
cdr3_length: 16
clone_size: -
j_call: TRBJ2-3
cdr3_nt: TGTGCCAGCAGCTCAAAACTAGCGGGAGTCACAGATACGCAGTATTTT
cdr3_aa: CASSSKLAGVTDTQYF

d_call: -
v_call: TRBV29-1
cdr3_length: 14
clone_size: few
j_call: TRBJ2-1
cdr3_nt: TGCAGCGGCGGGCGTGGGGGGTTATACAATGAGCAGTTCTTC
cdr3_aa: CSGGRGGLYNEQFF

d_call: -
v_call: TRBV7-9
cdr3_length: 14
clone_size: -
j_call: TRBJ2-7
cdr3_nt: TGTGCCAGCAGCTTAGCTCAGAGCTCCTACGAGCAGTACTTC
cdr3_aa: CASSLAQSSYEQYF

d_call: -
v_call: TRBV5-1
cdr3_length: 13
clone_size: -
j_call: TRBJ2-5
cdr3_nt: TGCGCCAGCAGAGAGAACACCGAAGAGACCCAGTACTTC
cdr3_aa: CASRENTEETQYF

d_call: -
v_call: TRBV12-3/TRBV12-4
cdr3_length: 16
clone_size: few
j_call: TRBJ2-5
cdr3_nt: TGTGCCAGCAGTTTAGCGGGCGCAGGGGATAGAGAGACCCAGTACTTC
cdr3_aa: CASSLAGAGDRETQYF

d_call: TRBD1
v_call: TRBV2
cdr3_length: 15
clone_size: many
j_call: TRBJ2-4
cdr3_nt: TGTGCCAGCAGTAGCCGACAGGGGGCCAAAAACATTCAGTACTTC
cdr3_aa: CASSSRQGAKNIQYF

d_call: TRBD2
v_call: TRBV5-1
cdr3_length: 14
clone_size: few
j_call: TRBJ2-1
cdr3_nt: TGCGCCAGCAGCTTGGTTGCGGGAGGGCCTGAGCAGTTCTTC
cdr3_aa: CASSLVAGGPEQFF

d_call: -
v_call: TRBV7-2
cdr3_length: 14
clone_size: few
j_call: TRBJ2-7
cdr3_nt: TGTGCCAGCAGCTCCGTCCAGGGGTCCTACGAGCAGTACTTC
cdr3_aa: CASSSVQGSYEQYF

d_call: -
v_call: TRBV18
cdr3_length: 15
clone_size: many
j_call: TRBJ1-6
cdr3_nt: TGTGCCAGCTCACCATCTGCAGCGCTTGATTCACCCCTCCACTTT
cdr3_aa: CASSPSAALDSPLHF

d_call: -
v_call: TRBV12-3/TRBV12-4
cdr3_length: 12
clone_size: once
j_call: TRBJ1-6
cdr3_nt: TGTGCCAGCAGTTTGGGGCATTTACCCCTCCACTTT
cdr3_aa: CASSLGHLPLHF

d_call: -
v_call: TRBV20-1
cdr3_length: 13
clone_size: -
j_call: TRBJ2-1
cdr3_nt: TGCAGTTCCGACGGCCCGACCGGGGATGAGCAGTTCTTC
cdr3_aa: CSSDGPTGDEQFF

d_call: TRBD2
v_call: TRBV5-1
cdr3_length: 15
clone_size: many
j_call: TRBJ2-1
cdr3_nt: TGCGCCAGCAGCCCTCGGGAGGCAGTCTACAATGAGCAGTTCTTC
cdr3_aa: CASSPREAVYNEQFF

d_call: -
v_call: TRBV6-1
cdr3_length: 14
clone_size: -
j_call: TRBJ1-1
cdr3_nt: TGTGCCAGCAGTGAGCGAGCAGCGAACACTGAAGCTTTCTTT
cdr3_aa: CASSERAANTEAFF

d_call: TRBD2
v_call: TRBV12-3/TRBV12-4
cdr3_length: 18
clone_size: many
j_call: TRBJ2-3
cdr3_nt: TGTGCCAGCAGCCGGGACGGGTGGTCTAGCGGGACCACAGATACGCAGTATTTT
cdr3_aa: CASSRDGWSSGTTDTQYF

d_call: -
v_call: TRBV28
cdr3_length: 15
clone_size: -
j_call: TRBJ2-7
cdr3_nt: TGTGCCAGCAGTTTACCCGGGAGATACCTCTACGAGCAGTACTTC
cdr3_aa: CASSLPGRYLYEQYF

d_call: -
v_call: TRBV18
cdr3_length: 12
clone_size: -
j_call: TRBJ1-4
cdr3_nt: TGTGCCAGCTCAAGGACAGATGAAAAACTGTTTTTT
cdr3_aa: CASSRTDEKLFF

d_call: -
v_call: TRBV2
cdr3_length: 14
clone_size: few
j_call: TRBJ1-2
cdr3_nt: TGTGCCAGCAGTCAACTTACAGGCTCCTATGGCTACACCTTC
cdr3_aa: CASSQLTGSYGYTF

d_call: -
v_call: TRBV5-6
cdr3_length: 19
clone_size: -
j_call: TRBJ1-2
cdr3_nt: TGTGCCAGCAGCTTGGGATCGGCTGGGGGCGCCGGGGTGGCCTATGGCTACACCTTC
cdr3_aa: CASSLGSAGGAGVAYGYTF

d_call: -
v_call: TRBV7-2
cdr3_length: 15
clone_size: -
j_call: TRBJ2-3
cdr3_nt: TGTGCCAGCAGCTTAGGAGGAGCGTGGGGTGATACGCAGTATTTT
cdr3_aa: CASSLGGAWGDTQYF

d_call: -
v_call: TRBV6-5
cdr3_length: 14
clone_size: few
j_call: TRBJ2-5
cdr3_nt: TGTGCCAGCAGTACTTGGGCCCTAAAAGAGACCCAGTACTTC
cdr3_aa: CASSTWALKETQYF

d_call: -
v_call: TRBV20-1
cdr3_length: 12
clone_size: many
j_call: TRBJ2-7
cdr3_nt: TGCAGTGCTAGGGACTCCGGCTACGAGCAGTACTTC
cdr3_aa: CSARDSGYEQYF

d_call: -
v_call: TRBV7-3
cdr3_length: 17
clone_size: few
j_call: TRBJ2-6
cdr3_nt: TGTGCCAGCAGCTTATCTGGGGCTAGAAGTGGGGCCAACGTCCTGACTTTC
cdr3_aa: CASSLSGARSGANVLTF

d_call: TRBD1
v_call: TRBV29-1
cdr3_length: 12
clone_size: -
j_call: TRBJ2-7
cdr3_nt: TGCAGCGTTGGGGACAGGGTGTCCGAGCAGTACTTC
cdr3_aa: CSVGDRVSEQYF

d_call: -
v_call: TRBV29-1
cdr3_length: 12
clone_size: many
j_call: TRBJ2-7
cdr3_nt: TGCAGCGTTGGGAACAGGGATAGGGAGCAGTACTTC
cdr3_aa: CSVGNRDREQYF

d_call: TRBD2
v_call: TRBV4-1
cdr3_length: 18
clone_size: -
j_call: TRBJ2-7
cdr3_nt: TGCGCCAGCAGCCAAGCTACGACTATGATAGCGGGGTTAGGGGAGCAGTACTTC
cdr3_aa: CASSQATTMIAGLGEQYF

d_call: -
v_call: TRBV18
cdr3_length: 15
clone_size: -
j_call: TRBJ1-5
cdr3_nt: TGTGCCAGCCGCCCCGACGGACGGAGCAATCAGCCCCAGCATTTT
cdr3_aa: CASRPDGRSNQPQHF

d_call: -
v_call: TRBV6-2/TRBV6-3
cdr3_length: 15
clone_size: few
j_call: TRBJ2-1
cdr3_nt: TGTGCCAGCAGTTACCTAATCACAGGAAGCAATGAGCAGTTCTTC
cdr3_aa: CASSYLITGSNEQFF

d_call: -
v_call: TRBV5-1
cdr3_length: 14
clone_size: many
j_call: TRBJ2-1
cdr3_nt: TGCGCCAGCAGTACAGGGAACTCCTACAATGAGCAGTTCTTC
cdr3_aa: CASSTGNSYNEQFF

d_call: TRBD2
v_call: TRBV19
cdr3_length: 15
clone_size: few
j_call: TRBJ2-7
cdr3_nt: TGTGCCAGTAGTAAGAGCGGGAGTTATACCTACGAGCAGTACTTC
cdr3_aa: CASSKSGSYTYEQYF

d_call: -
v_call: TRBV18
cdr3_length: 17
clone_size: few
j_call: TRBJ1-1
cdr3_nt: TGTGCCAGCTCACCACGGGTCCTTCTAGACGGTGGCACTGAAGCTTTCTTT
cdr3_aa: CASSPRVLLDGGTEAFF

d_call: -
v_call: TRBV5-1
cdr3_length: 14
clone_size: few
j_call: TRBJ2-3
cdr3_nt: TGCGCCAGCAGCCCCTCAGCCGATACAGATACGCAGTATTTT
cdr3_aa: CASSPSADTDTQYF

d_call: -
v_call: TRBV28
cdr3_length: 15
clone_size: -
j_call: TRBJ2-7
cdr3_nt: TGTGCCAGCAGACCGACGGGACGGGGCAAATACGAGCAGTACTTC
cdr3_aa: CASRPTGRGKYEQYF

d_call: -
v_call: TRBV7-9
cdr3_length: 14
clone_size: -
j_call: TRBJ2-1
cdr3_nt: TGTGCCAGCAGCTTAGGGGGTTTGGGGGATGAGCAGTTCTTC
cdr3_aa: CASSLGGLGDEQFF

d_call: TRBD2
v_call: TRBV5-1
cdr3_length: 15
clone_size: -
j_call: TRBJ2-7
cdr3_nt: TGCGCCAGCAGCTTTGGGGGACTAGCGGGAGACGAGCAGTACTTC
cdr3_aa: CASSFGGLAGDEQYF

d_call: -
v_call: TRBV6-6
cdr3_length: 13
clone_size: few
j_call: TRBJ2-3
cdr3_nt: TGTGCCAGCAGTGTGGTTGGTCCAGATACGCAGTATTTT
cdr3_aa: CASSVVGPDTQYF

d_call: -
v_call: TRBV7-9
cdr3_length: 13
clone_size: -
j_call: TRBJ2-7
cdr3_nt: TGTGCCAGCACCCCGGGCAGGGTCGACGAGCAGTACTTC
cdr3_aa: CASTPGRVDEQYF

d_call: TRBD1
v_call: TRBV9
cdr3_length: 17
clone_size: few
j_call: TRBJ1-1
cdr3_nt: TGTGCCAGCAGCGTAGGGACAGGGGGATTTGGGAACACTGAAGCTTTCTTT
cdr3_aa: CASSVGTGGFGNTEAFF

d_call: TRBD1
v_call: TRBV11-2
cdr3_length: 15
clone_size: many
j_call: TRBJ1-5
cdr3_nt: TGTGCCAGCAGCTTAAATCCGACAGGGGGTCAGCCCCAGCATTTT
cdr3_aa: CASSLNPTGGQPQHF

d_call: TRBD1
v_call: TRBV7-9
cdr3_length: 14
clone_size: few
j_call: TRBJ2-7
cdr3_nt: TGTGCCAGCAGCGGATCCGGGACAGCCTACGAGCAGTACTTC
cdr3_aa: CASSGSGTAYEQYF

d_call: -
v_call: TRBV4-3
cdr3_length: 15
clone_size: many
j_call: TRBJ2-4
cdr3_nt: TGCGCCAGCAGCCAAAGTCTAGGGAAAGGGAACATTCAGTACTTC
cdr3_aa: CASSQSLGKGNIQYF

d_call: -
v_call: TRBV25-1
cdr3_length: 13
clone_size: -
j_call: TRBJ1-5
cdr3_nt: TGTGCCAGCAGTGGCCGGGGGGCGCAGCCCCAGCATTTT
cdr3_aa: CASSGRGAQPQHF

d_call: -
v_call: TRBV19
cdr3_length: 15
clone_size: -
j_call: TRBJ1-2
cdr3_nt: TGTGCCAGTAGTATAGAAAACCAGCTCCTCTATGGCTACACCTTC
cdr3_aa: CASSIENQLLYGYTF

d_call: TRBD1
v_call: TRBV5-8
cdr3_length: 13
clone_size: few
j_call: TRBJ1-1
cdr3_nt: TGTGCCAGCAGCCGCCTCCGGACAGGTGAAGCTTTCTTT
cdr3_aa: CASSRLRTGEAFF

d_call: TRBD2
v_call: TRBV7-8
cdr3_length: 15
clone_size: -
j_call: TRBJ2-3
cdr3_nt: TGTGCCAGCAGCTTAGGACTAGCGGGACGAGATACGCAGTATTTT
cdr3_aa: CASSLGLAGRDTQYF

d_call: -
v_call: TRBV24-1
cdr3_length: 14
clone_size: few
j_call: TRBJ2-3
cdr3_nt: TGTGCCACCAGTGATGGGTTGAGCACAGATACGCAGTATTTT
cdr3_aa: CATSDGLSTDTQYF

d_call: -
v_call: TRBV7-9
cdr3_length: 15
clone_size: -
j_call: TRBJ2-5
cdr3_nt: TGTGCCAGCAGCTCGGATAGAGGGGTACGAGAGACCCAGTACTTC
cdr3_aa: CASSSDRGVRETQYF

d_call: TRBD2
v_call: TRBV6-1
cdr3_length: 13
clone_size: few
j_call: TRBJ2-1
cdr3_nt: TGTGCCAGCGGACGGACTAGTTACAATGAGCAGTTCTTC
cdr3_aa: CASGRTSYNEQFF

d_call: TRBD1
v_call: TRBV2
cdr3_length: 13
clone_size: few
j_call: TRBJ1-4
cdr3_nt: TGTGCCAGCCTCAGGGGGCTTGGTGAAAAACTGTTTTTT
cdr3_aa: CASLRGLGEKLFF